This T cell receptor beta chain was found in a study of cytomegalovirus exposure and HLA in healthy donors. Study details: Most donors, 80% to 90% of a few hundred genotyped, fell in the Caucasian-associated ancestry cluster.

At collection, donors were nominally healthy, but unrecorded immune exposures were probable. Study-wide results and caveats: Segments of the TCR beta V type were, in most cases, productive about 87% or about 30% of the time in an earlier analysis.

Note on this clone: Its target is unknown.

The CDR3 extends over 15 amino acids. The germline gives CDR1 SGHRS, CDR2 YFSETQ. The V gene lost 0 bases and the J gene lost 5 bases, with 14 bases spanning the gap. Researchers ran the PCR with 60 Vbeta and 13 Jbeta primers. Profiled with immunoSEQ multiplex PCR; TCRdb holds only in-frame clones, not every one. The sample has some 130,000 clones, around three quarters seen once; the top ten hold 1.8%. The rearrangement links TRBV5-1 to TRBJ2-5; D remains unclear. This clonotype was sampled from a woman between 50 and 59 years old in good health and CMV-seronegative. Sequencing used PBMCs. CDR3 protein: CASSLGSGGQETQYF. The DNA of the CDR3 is TGCGCCAGCAGCTTGGGATCGGGTGGCCAGGAGACCCAGTACTTC.